These 3 T cell receptor beta chains originate from one sample sequenced in a study of T-cell memory formation after mild COVID-19. TCRdb recomputed calls from the 5' RACE reads with MiXCR, one row per CDR3 protein. The top ten clones hold 20% to 25% of a sample with hundreds of thousands of distinct CDR3 sequences, 15% to 20% of them seen once. Material: PBMCs or a T cell subset sorted from them (not recorded which). These receptors were obtained from a man younger than 30 who had mild COVID-19 (a few samples of this study predate the infection). Cell type and time point are not known.

This clonotype was observed a few times. The V gene is TRBV6-5, the J gene TRBJ1-3; D not certain. V was pared by 7 bases and J by 4 bases, with 8 bases between. This CDR3 has 12 amino acids. Per the germline V gene, CDR1 is MNHEY and CDR2 is SVGAGI. Here the CDR3 reads CASTTQGNTIYF. For the CDR3, the DNA is TGTGCCAGCACCACGCAGGGAAACACCATATATTTT.

This clonotype has at least ten counts. The rearrangement joins TRBV7-9 to TRBJ2-3; the D is unclear. CDR3 length: 13 amino acids. The V gene's germline CDR1 is SEHNR and CDR2 FQNEAQ (reference sequence). Trimming stripped 5 bases from V and 1 base from J, with 7 bases between. The CDR3 here is CASSPEGTDTQYF. CDR3 nucleotides: TGTGCCAGCAGCCCGGAAGGCACAGATACGCAGTATTTT.

The rearrangement links TRBV5-1 to TRBJ2-7, with a tentative D call TRBD1 (6 bases). The CDR3 covers 15 residues. With 4 bases removed from V and 6 bases from J, the gap between germline ends came to 20 bases. CDR1 SGHRS and CDR2 YFSETQ come from the germline V gene. The CDR3 sequence is CASSAAPQGSSEQYF. CDR3 nucleotides: TGCGCCAGCAGCGCCGCCCCACAGGGATCTAGCGAGCAGTACTTC. The variable domain in full, completed from reference TRBV5-1 and TRBJ2-7, reads KAGVTQTPRYLIKTRGQQVTLSCSPISGHRSVSWYQQTPGQGLQFLFEYFSETQRNKGNFPGRFSGRQFSNSRSEMNVSTLELGDSALYLCASSAAPQGSSEQYFGPGTRLTVT.